This T cell receptor beta chain stems from a study of T cells in Graves' hyperthyroidism and ophthalmopathy. Study-wide results and caveats: Among clonotypes expanded in thyroid above 0.001, most were also found in blood. Progression to ophthalmopathy was predicted a median of approximately 6.4 months early.

As concerns this clonotype: The target antigen is unknown.

The investigators amplified TCR beta CDR3 regions from RNA transcripts. HTBI primers were the set used in a first-round RT-PCR of the TCR CDR3. MiXCR, applied by TCRdb to the multiplex PCR reads, yields one record per CDR3 protein. The profile shows a few hundred thousand distinct CDR3 sequences, roughly 46% of them singletons. The diagnostic basis comprised clinical symptoms, serum thyroxine and TRAb, thyroid ultrasound and orbital computed tomography. Germline V gene lookup returns CDR1 SQVTM and CDR2 ANQGSEA. The CDR3 covers 11 residues. Trimming pared 7 bases from V and 7 bases from J, leaving 13 bases between.

The J gene is TRBJ1-2, the V gene TRBV29-1, with D uncertain. This receptor was obtained from an adult woman with Graves' disease, either hyperthyroidism or ophthalmopathy (not recorded which). Sample: peripheral blood or thyroid tissue (not recorded which). The CDR3 spells CSADGMSGYTF. CDR3 in DNA: TGCAGCGCCGACGGAATGAGTGGCTACACCTTC.